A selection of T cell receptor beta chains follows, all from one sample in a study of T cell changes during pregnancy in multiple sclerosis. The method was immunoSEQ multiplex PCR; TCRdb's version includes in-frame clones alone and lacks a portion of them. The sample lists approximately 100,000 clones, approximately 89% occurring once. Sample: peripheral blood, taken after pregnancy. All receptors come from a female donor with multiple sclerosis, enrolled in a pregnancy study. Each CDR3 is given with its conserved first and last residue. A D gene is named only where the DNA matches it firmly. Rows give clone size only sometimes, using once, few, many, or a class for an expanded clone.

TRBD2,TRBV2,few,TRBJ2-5,CASSGGGNHQETQYF,TGTGCCAGCAGTGGCGGGGGTAACCACCAAGAGACCCAGTACTTC
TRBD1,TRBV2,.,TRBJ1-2,CASSPQGYYGYTF,TGTGCCAGCAGTCCACAGGGGTACTATGGCTACACCTTC
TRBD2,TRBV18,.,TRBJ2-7,CASSYGAGGSSSYEQYF,TGTGCCAGCTCATACGGAGCGGGGGGTAGTAGTAGCTACGAGCAGTACTTC
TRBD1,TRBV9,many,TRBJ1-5,CASSEGTGGRPQHF,TGTGCCAGCAGCGAGGGGACAGGGGGAAGGCCCCAGCATTTT
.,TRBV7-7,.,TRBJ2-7,CASSQQGIGEQYF,TGTGCTAGCAGCCAGCAGGGTATCGGCGAGCAGTACTTC
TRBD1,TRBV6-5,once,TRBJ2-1,CASSYRQGYNEQFF,TGTGCCAGCAGTTACCGACAGGGCTACAATGAGCAGTTCTTC
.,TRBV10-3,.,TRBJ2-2,CAISESVSTYTGELFF,TGTGCCATCAGTGAGTCTGTTTCCACTTACACCGGGGAGCTGTTTTTT
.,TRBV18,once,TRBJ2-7,CASSPPVASYEQYF,TGTGCCAGCTCACCACCTGTGGCATCCTACGAGCAGTACTTC
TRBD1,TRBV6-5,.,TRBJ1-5,CASRSQGPAEQPQHF,TGTGCCAGCAGATCACAGGGGCCAGCCGAGCAGCCCCAGCATTTT
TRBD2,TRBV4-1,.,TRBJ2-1,CAAGSGAWSNEQFF,TGCGCCGCGGGGAGCGGGGCGTGGAGCAATGAGCAGTTCTTC
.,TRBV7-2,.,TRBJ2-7,CASSLDRQYEQYF,TGTGCCAGCAGCTTAGATCGTCAGTACGAGCAGTACTTC
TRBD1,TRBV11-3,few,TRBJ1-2,CASSSEDRGNYGYTF,TGTGCCAGCAGCTCCGAGGACAGGGGAAACTATGGCTACACCTTC
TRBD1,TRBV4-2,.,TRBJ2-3,CASSPDRDGLSQYF,TGTGCCAGCAGTCCGGACAGGGATGGCCTCTCGCAGTATTTT
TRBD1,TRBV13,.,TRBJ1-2,CASSLGTGKDYGYTF,TGTGCCAGCAGCTTAGGGACAGGGAAGGACTATGGCTACACCTTC
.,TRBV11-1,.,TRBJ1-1,CASSYREFMNTEAFF,TGTGCCAGCAGCTACAGGGAGTTCATGAACACTGAAGCTTTCTTT
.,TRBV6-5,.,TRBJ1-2,CASGLGVYGYTF,TGTGCCAGCGGGTTGGGAGTGTATGGCTACACCTTC
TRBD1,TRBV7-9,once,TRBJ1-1,CASSLAGTGNTEAFF,TGTGCCAGCAGCTTGGCCGGGACAGGGAACACTGAAGCTTTCTTT
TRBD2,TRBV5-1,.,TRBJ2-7,CASRPGLAGSGEQYF,TGCGCCAGCAGGCCGGGACTAGCGGGGTCGGGGGAGCAGTACTTC
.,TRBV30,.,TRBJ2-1,CAGSFVAENEQFF,TGTGCCGGAAGCTTTGTGGCGGAGAATGAGCAGTTCTTC
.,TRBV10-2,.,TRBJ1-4,CATSGRRNKDEKLFF,TGCGCCACCAGCGGCAGGAGGAATAAGGATGAAAAACTGTTTTTT
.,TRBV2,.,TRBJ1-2,CASGGESRYGYTF,TGTGCCAGCGGGGGGGAGTCCCGCTATGGCTACACCTTC
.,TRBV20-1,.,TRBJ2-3,CSAVSGDTQYF,TGCAGTGCTGTCAGCGGGGATACGCAGTATTTT
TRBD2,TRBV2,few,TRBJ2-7,CAGSRGIFYEQYF,TGTGCCGGGTCGCGGGGGATTTTCTACGAGCAGTACTTC
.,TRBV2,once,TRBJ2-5,CASRNGAAEGETQYF,TGTGCCAGCAGAAATGGGGCCGCTGAAGGCGAGACCCAGTACTTC
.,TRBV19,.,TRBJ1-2,CASSMIGTGLGYTF,TGTGCCAGTAGTATGATCGGCACAGGGTTAGGCTACACCTTC
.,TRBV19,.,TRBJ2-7,CASSRQGGGYEQYF,TGTGCCAGTAGCAGGCAGGGCGGTGGCTACGAGCAGTACTTC
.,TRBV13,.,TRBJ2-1,CASSSRSGKVYNEQFF,TGTGCCAGCAGCTCCAGGTCCGGGAAAGTATACAATGAGCAGTTCTTC
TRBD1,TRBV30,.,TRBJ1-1,CAWSKDRATEAFF,TGTGCCTGGAGTAAGGACAGGGCGACTGAAGCTTTCTTT
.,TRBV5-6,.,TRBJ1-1,CASSLDKKAFF,TGTGCCAGCAGCTTGGACAAGAAAGCTTTCTTT
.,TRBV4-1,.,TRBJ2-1,CASSPQGTSPYNEQFF,TGCGCCAGCAGCCCTCAAGGGACAAGCCCCTACAATGAGCAGTTCTTC
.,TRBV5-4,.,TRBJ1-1,CASSYPGLLTASEAFF,TGTGCCAGCAGCTACCCGGGACTGCTAACCGCATCCGAAGCTTTCTTT
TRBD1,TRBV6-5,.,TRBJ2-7,CASSSGTVRKYEQYF,TGTGCCAGCAGTTCCGGGACAGTAAGGAAGTACGAGCAGTACTTC
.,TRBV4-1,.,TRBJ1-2,CASSQEVSGGDGYTF,TGCGCCAGCAGCCAAGAGGTATCGGGGGGCGATGGCTACACCTTC
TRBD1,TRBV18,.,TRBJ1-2,CASNPTGGYYGYTF,TGTGCCAGCAATCCGACAGGGGGGTACTATGGCTACACCTTC
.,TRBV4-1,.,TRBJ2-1,CASSQIQYNEQFF,TGCGCCAGCAGCCAGATACAGTACAATGAGCAGTTCTTC
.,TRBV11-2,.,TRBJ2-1,CASSLGAEQFF,TGTGCCAGCAGCTTAGGGGCCGAGCAGTTCTTC
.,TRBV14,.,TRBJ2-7,CASSHGPEQYF,TGTGCCAGCAGCCATGGCCCCGAGCAGTACTTC
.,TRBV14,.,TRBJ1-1,CASSQVLLAAEAFF,TGTGCCAGCAGCCAAGTCTTGTTAGCCGCTGAAGCTTTCTTT
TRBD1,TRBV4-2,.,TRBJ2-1,CGDRVSFNEQFF,TGTGGCGACAGGGTGTCATTCAATGAGCAGTTCTTC
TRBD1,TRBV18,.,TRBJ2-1,CASSPVGQGSYNEQFF,TGTGCCAGCTCACCCGTCGGACAGGGCTCCTACAATGAGCAGTTCTTC
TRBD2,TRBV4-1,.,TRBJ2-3,CASSQSGRGGSNTQYF,TGCGCCAGCAGCCAATCAGGGAGGGGAGGATCGAATACGCAGTATTTT
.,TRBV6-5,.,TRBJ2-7,CASRGPPPGEQYF,TGTGCCAGTCGTGGTCCCCCTCCGGGGGAGCAGTACTTC
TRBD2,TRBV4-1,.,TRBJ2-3,CASSQLVELAGNGTQYF,TGCGCCAGCAGCCAACTGGTCGAACTAGCGGGGAATGGTACGCAGTATTTT
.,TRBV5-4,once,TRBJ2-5,CASSLRDSHGIETQYF,TGTGCCAGCAGCTTACGGGACTCCCATGGGATAGAGACCCAGTACTTC
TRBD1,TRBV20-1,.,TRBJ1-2,CSASTGGFYTF,TGCAGTGCCTCGACAGGGGGCTTCTACACCTTC
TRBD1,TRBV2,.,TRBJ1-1,CASSYRTGNTEAFF,TGTGCCAGCAGCTATAGGACAGGGAACACTGAAGCTTTCTTT
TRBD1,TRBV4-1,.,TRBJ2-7,CASSQWTGVDEQYF,TGCGCCAGCAGCCAATGGACAGGGGTCGACGAGCAGTACTTC
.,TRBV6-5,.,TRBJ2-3,CASSYDSSPTDTQYF,TGTGCCAGCAGTTACGACAGCAGCCCCACAGATACGCAGTATTTT
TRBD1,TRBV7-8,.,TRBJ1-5,CASSLRQGDQPQHF,TGTGCCAGCAGCTTGCGACAGGGTGATCAGCCCCAGCATTTT
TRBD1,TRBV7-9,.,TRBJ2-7,CASSMAGTGLYEQYF,TGTGCCAGCAGTATGGCTGGGACAGGGTTGTACGAGCAGTACTTC
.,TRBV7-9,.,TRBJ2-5,CASSSGHNEETQYF,TGTGCCAGCAGCTCGGGACACAACGAAGAGACCCAGTACTTC
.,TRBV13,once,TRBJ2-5,CASSLGSQETQYF,TGTGCCAGCAGCTTAGGGAGCCAAGAGACCCAGTACTTC
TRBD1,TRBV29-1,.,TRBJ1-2,CSGGTGNTYGYTF,TGCAGCGGGGGGACAGGGAACACCTATGGCTACACCTTC
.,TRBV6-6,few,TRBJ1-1,CASSRDRTEAFF,TGTGCCAGCAGCAGGGATAGAACTGAAGCTTTCTTT
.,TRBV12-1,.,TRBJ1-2,CASSFHVPEGLYGYTF,TGTGCCAGCAGCTTTCATGTCCCCGAGGGCTTGTATGGCTACACCTTC
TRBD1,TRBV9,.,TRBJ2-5,CASSPRTGSGETQYF,TGTGCCAGCAGCCCCCGGACAGGGAGCGGTGAGACCCAGTACTTC
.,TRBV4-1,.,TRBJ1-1,CASSSLGGGRNTEAFF,TGCGCCAGCAGCTCTTTGGGGGGGGGAAGGAACACTGAAGCTTTCTTT
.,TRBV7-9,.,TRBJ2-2,CASSSDTNTGELFF,TGTGCCAGCAGCTCTGACACGAACACCGGGGAGCTGTTTTTT
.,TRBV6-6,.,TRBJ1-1,CASSYRGNTEAFF,TGTGCCAGCAGTTACCGGGGAAACACTGAAGCTTTCTTT
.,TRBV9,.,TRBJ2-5,CASSARTDQETQYF,TGTGCCAGCAGCGCCAGGACAGATCAAGAGACCCAGTACTTC